These 26 T cell receptor beta chains came from one sample sequenced in a study of blood T cell repertoires in COVID-19. The method was immunoSEQ multiplex PCR; TCRdb's version includes in-frame clones alone and lacks a portion of them. The sample contains roughly 220,000 clones, about three quarters of which appear only once. The specimen was peripheral blood. The receptors were gathered from a woman between 70 and 85 years old with acute or convalescent COVID-19.

This clone was observed a handful of times. The rearrangement links TRBV28 to TRBJ1-3, with D tentatively TRBD1 (5 bases). V lost 3 bases and J 3 bases, leaving 12 bases between the germline ends. CDR1 and CDR2 (germline): MDHEN, SYDVKM. This CDR3 comprises 15 residues. CDR3 sequence: CASSLGGRGGNTIYF. In nucleotides, the CDR3 is TGTGCCAGCAGTTTGGGGGGGAGAGGTGGAAACACCATATATTTT.

Concerning this clone: The sample carries other DNA sequences with the same CDR3. V and J are TRBV9 and TRBJ2-1, with a possible D match to TRBD1 (5 bases). This CDR3 contains 13 residues. Germline CDR1 and CDR2: SGDLS and YYNGEE. Trimming removed 0 bases from V and 4 bases from J, with 5 bases in between. The CDR3, as DNA: TGTGCCAGCAGCGTAGACAGGTACAATGAGCAGTTCTTC. Amino acid sequence: CASSVDRYNEQFF.

The chain is built from TRBV29-1 and TRBJ1-1; D might be TRBD1 (5 bases). CDR1 is SQVTM and CDR2 is ANQGSEA in the germline V gene. V lost 4 bases to trimming and J lost 4 bases, with 10 bases between them. The CDR3 has 12 amino acids. CDR3 DNA sequence: TGCAGCGTTGTGACAGTAGGCACTGAAGCTTTCTTT. It is translated as CSVVTVGTEAFF. Together with reference TRBV29-1 and TRBJ1-1, the CDR3 gives the full variable domain: SAVISQKPSRDICQRGTSLTIQCQVDSQVTMMFWYRQQPGQSLTLIATANQGSEATYESGFVIDKFPISRPNLTFSTLTVSNMSPEDSSIYLCSVVTVGTEAFFGQGTRLTVV.

To note about this clone: Within the sample, other DNA sequences also encode this same CDR3. The rearrangement joins TRBV5-1 to TRBJ2-1, with 11 bases matching TRBD2. J lost 8 bases, V lost 4 bases, and 8 bases had no gene match. The germline gives CDR1 SGHRS, CDR2 YFSETQ. CDR3 length equals 15 residues. The CDR3 here is CASSPLAGGPDEQFF. CDR3 sequence (DNA): TGCGCCAGCAGCCCGTTAGCGGGAGGGCCTGATGAGCAGTTCTTC.

V gene TRBV28 combines with J gene TRBJ2-7; TRBD2 aligns across 10 bases. The CDR3 contains 15 residues. V gave up 6 bases and J gave up 0 bases; unmatched junction bases: 5. The germline V gene has CDR1 MDHEN and CDR2 SYDVKM. In DNA, the CDR3 is TGTGCCAGCAGCCGAGCGGGAGGGCCCTCCTACGAGCAGTACTTC. Its protein is CASSRAGGPSYEQYF.

The CDR3 sequence: CASSGQSNQPQHF. CDR3 DNA: TGTGCCAGCAGCGGACAGTCTAATCAGCCCCAGCATTTT. The rearrangement links TRBV7-2 to TRBJ1-5, with a weak D call TRBD1 (6 bases). Germline-derived CDR1 and CDR2 are SGHTA and FQGNSA. The germline V and J ends were trimmed by 5 bases and 4 bases, with 9 bases remaining between them. The CDR3 totals 13 residues.

The gene calls are TRBV4-2 and TRBJ1-3, with a weak D call TRBD1 (5 bases). The length of the CDR3 is 20 residues. V was cut by 4 bases and J by 4 bases, with 29 bases left in between. Germline CDR1 LGHNA, CDR2 YNFKEQ. The CDR3 reads CASSLTPIVSGGDFGNTIYF. The CDR3 region has the DNA TGTGCCAGCAGCCTAACCCCCATAGTATCGGGGGGGGACTTCGGAAACACCATATATTTT.

V is TRBV11-3 and J is TRBJ2-5; TRBD2 matches 9 bases. CDR1 and CDR2 (germline): SGHNT, YENEEA. Trimming cost V 5 bases and J 1 base; bases outside gene matches: 11. The CDR3 totals 17 residues. CDR3 in amino acids: CASSQAVGLAIQETQYF. The CDR3 bases are TGTGCCAGCAGCCAAGCTGTTGGACTAGCGATCCAAGAGACCCAGTACTTC.

The rearrangement links TRBV5-6 to TRBJ1-6; TRBD1 matches 9 bases. This CDR3 is 14 amino acids long. CDR1 SGHDT and CDR2 YYEEEE come from the germline V gene. Trimming cost V 0 bases and J 8 bases; bases outside gene matches: 0. The CDR3 protein is CASSLGDRDSPLHF. The DNA for the CDR3 is TGTGCCAGCAGCTTGGGGGACAGGGATTCACCCCTCCACTTT.

This chain joins TRBV28 and TRBJ1-4; 9 bases are a match to TRBD1. CDR1 MDHEN and CDR2 SYDVKM come from the germline V gene. This CDR3 is 15 amino acids long. V gave up 2 bases and J gave up 5 bases; unmatched junction bases: 3. The CDR3 DNA follows: TGTGCCAGCAGTTTAACCGGGACAGGGAATGAAAAACTGTTTTTT. Its protein is CASSLTGTGNEKLFF.

The chain links TRBV9 to TRBJ2-1; perhaps TRBD2 as D (6 bases). This CDR3 has 11 amino acids. In germline, CDR1 is SGDLS, CDR2 YYNGEE. Trimming took 3 bases from V and 11 from J, leaving 9 bases between them. DNA of the CDR3: TGTGCCAGCAGCGGACTAGGGAAGCAGTTCTTC. Translated: CASSGLGKQFF.

V usage is TRBV28 and J usage is TRBJ1-2, with 9 bases identical to TRBD1. This CDR3 spans 15 amino acids. V dropped 6 bases and J dropped 4; count of bases not matched to a gene: 9. The germline gives CDR1 MDHEN, CDR2 SYDVKM. DNA for the CDR3: TGTGCCAGCAGCACCGGGACAGGGCCCTCCTATGGCTACACCTTC. It specifies CASSTGTGPSYGYTF.

V usage is TRBV10-2 and J usage is TRBJ2-7, with 11 positions matching TRBD2. The V gene end was trimmed by 8 bases and the J gene end by 3 bases; junction bases not matched to a gene: 6. This CDR3 has 14 residues. Germline V gene lookup returns CDR1 WSHSY and CDR2 SAAADI. Here the CDR3 DNA reads TGCGCCAGCGTCCTAGCGGGAGGAAGCTACGAGCAGTACTTC. This gives the protein CASVLAGGSYEQYF.

The chain employs TRBV6-5 and TRBJ2-7; 11 bases are a match to TRBD2. The V gene's germline CDR1 is MNHEY and CDR2 SVGAGI. The V segment lost 3 bases and the J segment 0 bases; nucleotides outside the gene matches: 4. There are 16 residues in the CDR3. The CDR3 coding sequence is TGTGCCAGCAGTTATTCCACTAGCGGGAGCTCCTACGAGCAGTACTTC. It yields the protein CASSYSTSGSSYEQYF.

This clone was counted only a few times. The chain joins TRBV7-9 to TRBJ1-2, with TRBD1 matching over 7 bases. Looked up from germline, CDR1 is SEHNR and CDR2 is FQNEAQ (reference sequence). The CDR3 totals 14 residues. Trimming removed 8 bases from V and 4 bases from J; junction bases left unmatched: 10. CDR3 protein: CASYLVTGSYGYTF. In DNA form, the CDR3 reads TGTGCCAGCTACCTGGTGACAGGGAGCTATGGCTACACCTTC.

The chain recombines TRBV3-1 (or the pseudogene TRBV3-2) with TRBJ1-5; D unclear. This CDR3 has 14 residues. From germline, CDR1 is LGHDT and CDR2 YNNKEL (reference sequence). The germline V and J ends were trimmed by 8 bases and 0 bases, with 11 bases remaining between them. CDR3 nucleotide sequence: TGTGCCAGCTCAGGTGCTTATAGCAATCAGCCCCAGCATTTT. As protein: CASSGAYSNQPQHF.

The gene calls are TRBV29-1 and TRBJ1-2; TRBD1 matches at 8 bases. The CDR3 covers 13 residues. V dropped 5 bases and J dropped 5; count of bases not matched to a gene: 7. The germline CDR1 and CDR2 sequences are SQVTM and ANQGSEA. CDR3 DNA: TGCAGCGTTACTACCGGGACAGGTTATGGCTACACCTTC. Amino acid sequence: CSVTTGTGYGYTF.

V usage is TRBV5-1 and J usage is TRBJ2-5; 7 bases line up with TRBD1. CDR1 is SGHRS, CDR2 YFSETQ, per germline. This CDR3 has 16 residues. Trimming at V came to 4 bases and at J to 5 bases, leaving 14 bases not matched to a gene. CDR3 DNA: TGCGCCAGCAGCATCGGTGGGACAGACCTCCCGGAGACCCAGTACTTC. Translated: CASSIGGTDLPETQYF. The full variable domain, rest sourced from reference TRBV5-1 and TRBJ2-5, is KAGVTQTPRYLIKTRGQQVTLSCSPISGHRSVSWYQQTPGQGLQFLFEYFSETQRNKGNFPGRFSGRQFSNSRSEMNVSTLELGDSALYLCASSIGGTDLPETQYFGPGTRLLVL.

Only a few counts were recorded for this clone. J is TRBJ1-4 and V is TRBV12-3 or TRBV12-4, with D unclear. The CDR3 is 13 residues long. Trimming left V 9 bases short and J 5 bases short, with 13 bases between. The CDR3 loop is CASAGGKNEKLFF. DNA for the CDR3: TGTGCCAGTGCAGGAGGGAAGAATGAAAAACTGTTTTTT.

This clone was counted once. This chain links TRBV20-1 with TRBJ2-1, with 8 bases lining up with TRBD2. V lost 3 bases, J lost 7 bases, and 5 bases stayed unmatched. The CDR3 sequence is 13 residues long. CDR1 DFQATT and CDR2 SNEGSKA come from the germline V gene (reference sequence). This chain's CDR3 is CSASTSGGNEQFF. Here the CDR3 DNA reads TGCAGTGCTAGTACTAGCGGAGGGAATGAGCAGTTCTTC.

The V and J genes are TRBV11-2 and TRBJ2-3; 7 nucleotides agree with TRBD2. The CDR3 runs to 14 residues. After removal of 1 base from V and 3 bases from J, the junction contained 1 base not matched to a gene. Germline lookup yields CDR1 SGHAT and CDR2 FQNNGV. Here the CDR3 DNA reads TGTGCCAGCAGCTTAGGGACTAGAACAGATACGCAGTATTTT. Translated, it gives CASSLGTRTDTQYF.

This clone was detected a few times. The chain carries TRBV6-6 and TRBJ2-1, with 8 bases identical to TRBD2. Germline assignment: CDR1 MNHNY and CDR2 SVGAGI (reference sequence). The V segment lost 4 bases and the J segment 8 bases; nucleotides outside the gene matches: 10. CDR3 length equals 15 residues. CDR3 loop: CASSSPGLGLDEQFF. CDR3 nucleotides: TGTGCCAGCAGTTCCCCGGGACTAGGACTCGATGAGCAGTTCTTC.

This clone was seen a few times. The gene calls are TRBV7-9 and TRBJ1-1; the match to TRBD1 covers 11 bases. This CDR3 has 16 residues. The V gene's germline CDR1 is SEHNR and CDR2 FQNEAQ (reference sequence). V shed 2 bases, J shed 6 bases, and the junction held 8 bases outside the gene matches. CDR3 sequence reads: CASSLTGTGGSAEAFF. The CDR3, as DNA: TGTGCCAGCAGCTTAACCGGGACAGGGGGGTCGGCTGAAGCTTTCTTT.

The chain recombines TRBV11-1 with TRBJ2-7; D is perhaps TRBD1 (7 bases). The CDR3 is made up of 16 amino acids. Trimming cost V 0 bases and J 3 bases, with 15 bases left between them. Germline V gene lookup returns CDR1 SGHAT and CDR2 FQDESV (reference sequence). The CDR3 nucleotides are TGTGCCAGCAGCTTAGCTGCCAGGGGGGCCCTCTACGAGCAGTACTTC. Protein sequence: CASSLAARGALYEQYF.

This chain joins TRBV28 and TRBJ2-7; 7 bases are shared with TRBD1. This CDR3 has 18 residues. The junction had 19 bases not matched to a gene; V was cut back by 3 bases and J by 5 bases. Looked up from germline, CDR1 is MDHEN and CDR2 is SYDVKM. The CDR3 coding sequence is TGTGCCAGCAGTTTCTCCCAGACATCGGACAGGAATTCCCACGAGCAGTACTTC. The encoded protein is CASSFSQTSDRNSHEQYF.

This chain links TRBV20-1 with TRBJ1-1; D gene unclear. Per germline, CDR1 DFQATT and CDR2 SNEGSKA (reference sequence). The CDR3 contains 11 residues. The chain's CDR3 is CRAAGRTEAFF. The CDR3 DNA sequence: TGCAGGGCAGCGGGAAGGACTGAAGCTTTCTTT.